The source of this T cell receptor (beta chain) is a study of control samples from healthy donors and cancer patients (dated by TCRdb to the early 2020s). This clone showed up just once. There is no known antigen for this receptor. No base-level quality is on record; no much larger clone is a single base apart. Library method: the immunoSEQ multiplex PCR assay. Entries here come from immuneACCESS through TCRdb and include only in-frame sequences with V and J called. Some clones fail to appear in such tables; in the studies checked, an unresolved V gene covers under half of the shortfall, and the cause of the remainder is unknown. This sample holds roughly 130,000 clones; 91% were observed only once. The ten largest clones add up to roughly 8.7% of the sample. Relative to germline, V is 5 bases shorter and J is 1 base shorter, with 11 bases between their ends. The germline V gene supplies CDR1 SGHAT and CDR2 FQNNGV. The CDR3 contains 15 residues, cysteine and phenylalanine counted. Left in the record is the CDR3 DNA by itself, 45 bases read in frame from the first base.

This receptor was obtained from a man between 18 and 35 years old in good health. The chain employs TRBV11-2 and TRBJ2-2; the D gene assignment is perhaps TRBD1 or TRBD2, with each matching 5 bases. Input material: blood. The DNA is as follows: TGTGCCAGCAGCCTCGGGGACCGGAACACCGGGGAGCTGTTTTTT. Its amino acids are CASSLGDRNTGELFF.